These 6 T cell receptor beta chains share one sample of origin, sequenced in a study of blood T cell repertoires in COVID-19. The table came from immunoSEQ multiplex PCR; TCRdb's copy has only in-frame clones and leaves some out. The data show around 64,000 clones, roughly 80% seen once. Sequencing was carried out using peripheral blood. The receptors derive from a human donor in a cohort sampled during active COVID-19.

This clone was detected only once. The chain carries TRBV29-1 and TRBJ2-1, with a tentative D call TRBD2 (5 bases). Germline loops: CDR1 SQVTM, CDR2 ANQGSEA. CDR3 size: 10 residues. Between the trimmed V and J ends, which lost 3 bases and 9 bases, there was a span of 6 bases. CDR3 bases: TGCAGCGTTGATGCGGGTGAGCAGTTCTTC. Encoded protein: CSVDAGEQFF.

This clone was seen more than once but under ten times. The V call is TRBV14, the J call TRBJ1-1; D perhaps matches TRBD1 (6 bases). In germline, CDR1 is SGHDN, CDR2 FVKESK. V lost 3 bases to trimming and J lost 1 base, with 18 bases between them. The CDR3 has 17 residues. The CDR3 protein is CASSQLFGGKGNTEAFF. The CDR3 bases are TGTGCCAGCAGCCAGTTATTTGGGGGCAAGGGGAACACTGAAGCTTTCTTT.

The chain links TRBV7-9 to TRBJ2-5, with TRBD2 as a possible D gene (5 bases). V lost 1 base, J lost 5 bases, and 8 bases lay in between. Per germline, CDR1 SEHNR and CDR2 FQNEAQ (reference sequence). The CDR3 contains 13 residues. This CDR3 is CASSLVWRETQYF. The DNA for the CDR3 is TGTGCCAGCAGCTTAGTGTGGAGGGAGACCCAGTACTTC.

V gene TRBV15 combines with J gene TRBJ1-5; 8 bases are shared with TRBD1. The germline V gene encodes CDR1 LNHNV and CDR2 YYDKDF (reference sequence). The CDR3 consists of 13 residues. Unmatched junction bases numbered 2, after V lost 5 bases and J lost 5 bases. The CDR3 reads CATSDRGDQPQHF. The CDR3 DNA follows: TGTGCCACCAGCGACAGGGGAGATCAGCCCCAGCATTTT.

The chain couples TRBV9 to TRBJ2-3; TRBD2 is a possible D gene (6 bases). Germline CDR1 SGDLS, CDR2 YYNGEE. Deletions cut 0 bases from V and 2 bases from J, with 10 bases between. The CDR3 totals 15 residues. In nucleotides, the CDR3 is TGTGCCAGCAGCGTAGTTGGGGGGTACACAGATACGCAGTATTTT. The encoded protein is CASSVVGGYTDTQYF. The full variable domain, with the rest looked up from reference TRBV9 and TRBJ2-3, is DSGVTQTPKHLITATGQRVTLRCSPRSGDLSVYWYQQSLDQGLQFLIQYYNGEERAKGNILERFSAQQFPDLHSELNLSSLELGDSALYFCASSVVGGYTDTQYFGPGTRLTVL.

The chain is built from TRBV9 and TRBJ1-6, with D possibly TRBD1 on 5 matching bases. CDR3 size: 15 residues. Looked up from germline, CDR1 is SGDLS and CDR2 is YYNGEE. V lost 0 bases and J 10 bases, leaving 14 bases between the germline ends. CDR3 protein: CASSVDGGLRSPLHF. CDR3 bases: TGTGCCAGCAGCGTAGACGGGGGGTTAAGGTCACCCCTCCACTTT.